This TCR beta chain was sequenced in a study of T cells after yellow fever vaccination. Conversion of TCR transcripts into cDNA relied on 5'RACE template switching, which added a universal primer site and UMIs. TCRdb ran MiXCR on the 5' RACE reads and lists one entry per CDR3 protein. The sample lists some 320,000 distinct CDR3 sequences, 8.7% occurring once. V shed 2 bases and J 7 bases; nucleotides not matched to a gene: 10. From germline, CDR1 is SGHVS and CDR2 FNYEAQ. The CDR3 runs to 16 residues. This chain links TRBV7-6 with TRBJ1-4; 7 positions agree with TRBD1. The sample in question was PBMCs, obtained on the day of the first yellow fever vaccination. The TCR sequence derives from a man aged 18 to 30 who received the YFV17D yellow fever vaccine. The CDR3: CASSLRSGQGGEKLFF. In DNA form, the CDR3 reads TGTGCCAGCAGCTTACGCTCCGGGCAGGGGGGTGAAAAACTGTTTTTT.